A selection of T cell receptor beta chains follows, all from one sample in a study of neurological immune-mediated disorders. MiXCR, run by TCRdb on the 5' RACE reads, gives a single entry per CDR3 protein. The top ten hold about 4.6% of the sample, which has tens of thousands of distinct CDR3 sequences, approximately 13% seen once. Sequencing input: PBMCs. The receptors were gathered from a female donor with HTLV-1-associated myelopathy (HAM/TSP). The CDR3 runs from the conserved cysteine through the conserved F or W. Each record gives: clone size, J gene, V gene, D gene, CDR3 protein, CDR3 DNA. D genes are given only for firm matches. Not every row has a clone size; where given, it reads once, few, many or a size class.

clone_size: many; j_call: TRBJ1-6; v_call: TRBV4-2; d_call: -; cdr3_aa: CASSQERVDSPLHF; cdr3_nt: TGTGCCAGCAGCCAAGAAAGGGTAGATTCACCCCTCCACTTT
clone_size: many; j_call: TRBJ2-3; v_call: TRBV10-3; d_call: -; cdr3_aa: CAISESLLNTDTQYF; cdr3_nt: TGTGCCATCAGTGAGTCGTTACTGAACACAGATACGCAGTATTTT
clone_size: many; j_call: TRBJ1-2; v_call: TRBV20-1; d_call: TRBD1; cdr3_aa: CSASPVTGGGYTF; cdr3_nt: TGCAGTGCTAGCCCTGTGACAGGGGGTGGCTACACCTTC
clone_size: many; j_call: TRBJ2-2; v_call: TRBV5-1; d_call: -; cdr3_aa: CASSLGGAGTGELFF; cdr3_nt: TGCGCCAGCAGCTTGGGGGGAGCCGGCACCGGGGAGCTGTTTTTT
clone_size: many; j_call: TRBJ2-7; v_call: TRBV20-1; d_call: -; cdr3_aa: CSARRPPYEQYF; cdr3_nt: TGCAGTGCTAGAAGGCCCCCCTACGAGCAGTACTTC
clone_size: many; j_call: TRBJ2-3; v_call: TRBV2; d_call: -; cdr3_aa: CASRGSFPPDTQYF; cdr3_nt: TGTGCCAGCAGAGGGAGCTTCCCTCCAGATACGCAGTATTTT
clone_size: -; j_call: TRBJ1-1; v_call: TRBV18; d_call: -; cdr3_aa: CASSQLKGTEAFF; cdr3_nt: TGTGCCAGCTCCCAACTAAAGGGCACTGAAGCTTTCTTT
clone_size: -; j_call: TRBJ2-7; v_call: TRBV5-1; d_call: -; cdr3_aa: CASSLEIRGTYEQYF; cdr3_nt: TGCGCCAGCAGCTTGGAAATTCGGGGCACCTACGAGCAGTACTTC
clone_size: many; j_call: TRBJ1-4; v_call: TRBV2; d_call: -; cdr3_aa: CASHRRISNEKLFF; cdr3_nt: TGTGCCAGCCACAGGAGGATTTCGAATGAAAAACTGTTTTTT
clone_size: few; j_call: TRBJ2-2; v_call: TRBV7-8; d_call: -; cdr3_aa: CASARSLGGTGELFF; cdr3_nt: TGTGCCAGCGCTCGAAGCCTTGGGGGCACCGGGGAGCTGTTTTTT
clone_size: many; j_call: TRBJ2-3; v_call: TRBV15; d_call: TRBD2; cdr3_aa: CATSSGGHRTDTQYF; cdr3_nt: TGTGCCACCAGTAGCGGGGGTCACCGCACAGATACGCAGTATTTT
clone_size: few; j_call: TRBJ1-2; v_call: TRBV5-1; d_call: TRBD1; cdr3_aa: CASSPWTGGNYGYTF; cdr3_nt: TGCGCCAGCAGCCCCTGGACAGGGGGGAACTATGGCTACACCTTC
clone_size: many; j_call: TRBJ2-7; v_call: TRBV11-2; d_call: -; cdr3_aa: CASEQTYEQYF; cdr3_nt: TGTGCCAGCGAACAGACCTACGAGCAGTACTTC
clone_size: many; j_call: TRBJ2-2; v_call: TRBV5-1; d_call: TRBD1; cdr3_aa: CASSTSGTGRFGELFF; cdr3_nt: TGCGCCAGCAGCACCTCCGGGACAGGTCGTTTTGGGGAGCTGTTTTTT
clone_size: many; j_call: TRBJ1-1; v_call: TRBV20-1; d_call: TRBD1; cdr3_aa: CSALRQGRTEAFF; cdr3_nt: TGCAGTGCCCTCAGACAGGGGAGGACTGAAGCTTTCTTT
clone_size: many; j_call: TRBJ2-6; v_call: TRBV27; d_call: -; cdr3_aa: CASSFTPGPSRANVLTF; cdr3_nt: TGTGCCAGCAGTTTCACCCCGGGCCCCAGTAGGGCCAACGTCCTGACTTTC
clone_size: many; j_call: TRBJ2-7; v_call: TRBV4-1; d_call: TRBD2; cdr3_aa: CASSPTWGGEREQYF; cdr3_nt: TGCGCCAGCAGCCCAACTTGGGGAGGGGAGAGGGAGCAGTACTTC
clone_size: -; j_call: TRBJ2-3; v_call: TRBV20-1; d_call: TRBD1; cdr3_aa: CSAFDRASTDTQYF; cdr3_nt: TGCAGTGCTTTTGACAGGGCTAGCACAGATACGCAGTATTTT
clone_size: many; j_call: TRBJ2-3; v_call: TRBV6-2/TRBV6-3; d_call: -; cdr3_aa: CASRLTGGRTDTQYF; cdr3_nt: TGTGCCAGCAGACTGACGGGCGGGCGCACAGATACGCAGTATTTT
clone_size: -; j_call: TRBJ1-1; v_call: TRBV20-1; d_call: TRBD1; cdr3_aa: CSWDRGLKNTEAFF; cdr3_nt: TGCAGTTGGGACAGGGGGCTAAAGAACACTGAAGCTTTCTTT
clone_size: -; j_call: TRBJ1-2; v_call: TRBV27; d_call: -; cdr3_aa: CASSLSYTGLNYGYTF; cdr3_nt: TGTGCCAGCAGTTTATCCTACACAGGGTTGAACTATGGCTACACCTTC
clone_size: -; j_call: TRBJ2-7; v_call: TRBV4-2; d_call: -; cdr3_aa: CASSLEGGGDYEQYF; cdr3_nt: TGTGCCAGCAGCCTTGAGGGAGGGGGCGATTACGAGCAGTACTTC
clone_size: few; j_call: TRBJ2-1; v_call: TRBV28; d_call: -; cdr3_aa: CASSPFRHEQFF; cdr3_nt: TGTGCCAGCAGTCCCTTTCGGCATGAGCAGTTCTTC
clone_size: few; j_call: TRBJ2-1; v_call: TRBV5-1; d_call: -; cdr3_aa: CASSLEGVAYNEQFF; cdr3_nt: TGCGCCAGCAGCCTAGAAGGGGTGGCCTACAATGAGCAGTTCTTC
clone_size: many; j_call: TRBJ2-7; v_call: TRBV10-3; d_call: -; cdr3_aa: CAISEGRSSYEQYF; cdr3_nt: TGTGCCATCAGTGAGGGCAGGTCCAGCTACGAGCAGTACTTC
clone_size: many; j_call: TRBJ1-6; v_call: TRBV20-1; d_call: -; cdr3_aa: CSAPRSTNSPLHF; cdr3_nt: TGCAGTGCTCCTAGGAGTACTAATTCACCCCTCCACTTT
clone_size: many; j_call: TRBJ2-5; v_call: TRBV4-1; d_call: -; cdr3_aa: CASSQDRRTVYQETQYF; cdr3_nt: TGCGCCAGCAGCCAAGATCGCAGGACAGTGTACCAAGAGACCCAGTACTTC
clone_size: -; j_call: TRBJ1-1; v_call: TRBV27; d_call: TRBD1; cdr3_aa: CANSLGQLNTEAFF; cdr3_nt: TGTGCCAACAGTTTGGGACAGCTGAACACTGAAGCTTTCTTT
clone_size: -; j_call: TRBJ2-3; v_call: TRBV20-1; d_call: -; cdr3_aa: CSALGPFRQYF; cdr3_nt: TGCAGTGCTCTGGGGCCATTCAGGCAGTATTTT
clone_size: many; j_call: TRBJ2-3; v_call: TRBV5-5; d_call: -; cdr3_aa: CASSHGSPTDTQYF; cdr3_nt: TGTGCCAGCAGCCACGGGAGCCCCACAGATACGCAGTATTTT
clone_size: many; j_call: TRBJ2-7; v_call: TRBV2; d_call: TRBD2; cdr3_aa: CASSPGLPSYEQYF; cdr3_nt: TGTGCCAGCAGTCCGGGACTACCTTCCTACGAGCAGTACTTC